Listed below are T cell receptor beta chains from one sample, sequenced in a study of CD8 T cells in Susac syndrome. TCRdb re-derived calls from the immunoSEQ multiplex PCR reads in MiXCR, one entry per CDR3 protein. The sample consists of over 150,000 distinct CDR3 sequences, 90% to 95% of them appearing once. The sequenced material came from CD4+ T cells from PBMCs. The receptors were gathered from a human donor with multiple sclerosis. Each CDR3 is given with its conserved first and last residue. D genes are given only for firm matches. Not all rows give a size; the values are once, few, many and, for expanded clones, a class.

TRBV9	TRBJ1-2	NA	TRBD1	TGTGCCAGCAGCGTAGGGACAGGGAACAGTGGCTACACCTTC	CASSVGTGNSGYTF
TRBV5-1	TRBJ1-2	NA	NA	TGCGCCAGCAGCTTGTGGGGGCAAGGGTATGGCTACACCTTC	CASSLWGQGYGYTF
TRBV5-6	TRBJ2-7	NA	NA	TGTGCCAGCAGCTTTGGCGGCGAGCAGTACTTC	CASSFGGEQYF
TRBV24-1	TRBJ2-5	NA	NA	TGTGCCACCAGTGATTTTCCTGGACCTAAAGAGACCCAGTACTTC	CATSDFPGPKETQYF
TRBV24-1	TRBJ2-5	NA	TRBD1	TGTGCCACCAGTGTTCCGGGACAGGGCTTGGAGACCCAGTACTTC	CATSVPGQGLETQYF
TRBV29-1	TRBJ2-1	once	TRBD1	TGCAGCGTGCCCCGGGACAGGGTCTACAATGAGCAGTTCTTC	CSVPRDRVYNEQFF
TRBV20-1	TRBJ2-3	NA	NA	TGCAGTGCTAGAGATTGGACGGGCCGGGGGAATACGCAGTATTTT	CSARDWTGRGNTQYF
TRBV27	TRBJ1-1	NA	TRBD1	TGTGCCAGCAGGACGGGACAGGGTGAAGCTTTCTTT	CASRTGQGEAFF
TRBV5-1	TRBJ2-4	once	NA	TGCGCCAGCAGCTTGGATCTGAACAGCAAAAACATTCAGTACTTC	CASSLDLNSKNIQYF
TRBV12-3/TRBV12-4	TRBJ1-2	NA	TRBD1	TGTGCCAGCAGTTTTGACAGGGACGTTGGCTACACCTTC	CASSFDRDVGYTF
TRBV30	TRBJ1-3	NA	TRBD1	TGTGCCCAGACAGGGTCGAGGTCGGGAAACACCATATATTTT	CAQTGSRSGNTIYF
TRBV20-1	TRBJ2-7	NA	NA	TGCAGTGCTAGCAGACTTTCCTACGAGCAGTACTTC	CSASRLSYEQYF
TRBV23-1	TRBJ2-3	NA	TRBD1	TGCGCCAGCAGTCAATCGGGTGGCAGGGGGCGCACAGATACGCAGTATTTT	CASSQSGGRGRTDTQYF
TRBV5-1	TRBJ1-1	NA	NA	TGCGCCAGCAGCCCGGACCCCGGGGGACCTAGCACTGAAGCTTTCTTT	CASSPDPGGPSTEAFF
TRBV7-2	TRBJ1-5	NA	NA	TGTGCCAGCAGCTCTACAGGGAGACAGCCCCAGCATTTT	CASSSTGRQPQHF
TRBV12-3/TRBV12-4	TRBJ2-7	NA	NA	TGTGCCAGCAGGCACGACTATTCTTACGAGCAGTACTTC	CASRHDYSYEQYF
TRBV27	TRBJ2-7	NA	NA	TGTGCCAGCAGTTTGGCGGCGGCGGGCTCGACCTACGAGCAGTACTTC	CASSLAAAGSTYEQYF
TRBV27	TRBJ2-3	NA	TRBD2	TGTGCCAGCAGTCCTCTAGCGGGTTCTAGCACAGATACGCAGTATTTT	CASSPLAGSSTDTQYF
TRBV12-3/TRBV12-4	TRBJ1-3	NA	NA	TGTGCCAGCAGTTCCTCATGGGGCTCTGGAAACACCATATATTTT	CASSSSWGSGNTIYF
TRBV20-1	TRBJ2-7	NA	TRBD2	TGCAGTGCTAAGGGACTAGCGGGACGTATGGGGTACGAGCAGTACTTC	CSAKGLAGRMGYEQYF
TRBV25-1	TRBJ1-2	once	TRBD1	TGTGCCAGCAGTGATTGGGGACAGGGCGATGGCTACACCTTC	CASSDWGQGDGYTF
TRBV9	TRBJ2-5	NA	TRBD2	TGTGCCAGCAGCGTAACGGGGGAGGGGGAGACCCAGTACTTC	CASSVTGEGETQYF
TRBV20-1	TRBJ2-7	NA	TRBD1	TGCAGTGCGACCCTAGACAGGGAGCCCTACGAGCAGTACTTC	CSATLDREPYEQYF
TRBV28	TRBJ2-1	once	TRBD2	TGTGCCAGCAGGGGAGGGAGGGCCTACAATGAGCAGTTCTTC	CASRGGRAYNEQFF
TRBV19	TRBJ2-5	NA	TRBD1	TGTGCCAGTAAGCTAAGACAGGGGGTCGAGACCCAGTACTTC	CASKLRQGVETQYF
TRBV2	TRBJ2-3	few	NA	TGTGCCAGCAGGGTTAATAGCGGCATCAGCACAGATACGCAGTATTTT	CASRVNSGISTDTQYF
TRBV12-3/TRBV12-4	TRBJ2-3	NA	TRBD2	TGTGCCAGCAGCACTAGCGGCGTCACACGTACGCAGTATTTT	CASSTSGVTRTQYF
TRBV18	TRBJ2-3	NA	NA	TGTGCCAGCTCACAACGGGACTCGGATACGCAGTATTTT	CASSQRDSDTQYF
TRBV5-4	TRBJ1-1	NA	NA	TGTGCCAGCAGCTTGATAGGACGGCTAGCGGGAGAGACTGAAGCTTTCTTT	CASSLIGRLAGETEAFF
TRBV7-2	TRBJ2-2	NA	NA	TGTGCCAGCAGCTTACTCTCATTAAACACCGGGGAGCTGTTTTTT	CASSLLSLNTGELFF
TRBV23-1	TRBJ1-1	once	NA	TGCGCCAGCCTACGGGGTTCTTTCTTT	CASLRGSFF
TRBV20-1	TRBJ2-1	NA	TRBD2	TGCAGTGCTAGAGAGCTGGCTAGCGGTTACAATGAGCAGTTCTTC	CSARELASGYNEQFF
TRBV6-1	TRBJ1-1	NA	NA	TGTGCCAGCAGTGAAGTAGTGGGCAGGAACACTGAAGCTTTCTTT	CASSEVVGRNTEAFF
TRBV20-1	TRBJ2-5	NA	TRBD2	TGCAGTGCCACCGGGACTAGTGGTTCGAAGGCCCAGTACTTC	CSATGTSGSKAQYF
TRBV19	TRBJ2-5	NA	TRBD2	TGTGCCAGTAGTATAGGTGGATCAGCGGGAGGGGAGACCCAGTACTTC	CASSIGGSAGGETQYF
TRBV18	TRBJ2-3	NA	TRBD2	TGTGCCAGCTCACCACTACGGGGGGACGCAGATACGCAGTATTTT	CASSPLRGDADTQYF
TRBV4-1	TRBJ1-1	once	NA	TGCGCCAGCAGCCAAGGCTTCCTCCATAGGAACACTGAAGCTTTCTTT	CASSQGFLHRNTEAFF